The 10 T cell receptor beta chains below come from one sample, sequenced in a study of response to subunit inactivated influenza vaccine. TCRdb reprocessed the RT-PCR reads with MiXCR, giving one entry per CDR3 protein. Of 280,000 or so distinct CDR3 sequences detected, roughly 22% appear once; the ten largest clones hold 9.5% to 13%. The sample in question was PBMCs from blood, obtained approximately 22 months after vaccination. These receptors were collected from a man aged 50-75 years who received an inactivated influenza vaccine.

This chain joins TRBV5-6 and TRBJ1-3; 7 bases agree with TRBD1. V gave up 0 bases and J gave up 0 bases; unmatched junction bases: 3. CDR1 and CDR2 (germline): SGHDT, YYEEEE. The CDR3 is 16 amino acids. The CDR3 loop reads CASSLGQGNSGNTIYF. The CDR3 nucleotides are TGTGCCAGCAGCTTGGGACAGGGTAACTCTGGAAACACCATATATTTT.

The genes are TRBV7-6 and TRBJ1-2; TRBD1 is a possible D gene (6 bases). The CDR3 is 15 amino acids. The germline V and J ends were trimmed by 4 bases and 5 bases, with 17 bases remaining between them. Per the germline V gene, CDR1 is SGHVS and CDR2 is FNYEAQ. The chain's CDR3 is CASSSLLGGHYGYTF. CDR3 in DNA: TGTGCCAGCAGCTCCCTTTTGGGGGGCCATTATGGCTACACCTTC.

V usage is TRBV5-1 and J usage is TRBJ2-5, with 12 bases that match TRBD2. CDR1 SGHRS and CDR2 YFSETQ come from the germline V gene. The trim removed 0 bases at V and 4 bases at J, leaving 10 bases unmatched. The CDR3 runs 18 residues. The CDR3, as DNA: TGCGCCAGCAGCTTGGCTGGGACAGCGGGACTAGCGGGAGAGACCCAGTACTTC. It translates to CASSLAGTAGLAGETQYF.

Points on this clonotype: An end of the junction differs from the germline gene, which may be a read error. The chain links TRBV5-1 to TRBJ2-2; 7 bases match TRBD2. The CDR3 is made up of 16 amino acids. The V gene's germline CDR1 is SGHRS and CDR2 YFSETQ. CDR3 amino acids: CASSLLAGVRTGELLF. CDR3 nucleotides: TGCGCCAGCAGCCTCCTGGCGGGAGTAAGGACCGGGGAGCTGTTATTT. Based on the CDR3 plus reference TRBV5-1 and TRBJ2-2, the full variable domain is KAGVTQTPRYLIKTRGQQVTLSCSPISGHRSVSWYQQTPGQGLQFLFEYFSETQRNKGNFPGRFSGRQFSNSRSEMNVSTLELGDSALYLCASSLLAGVRTGELLFGEGSRLTVL.

The gene calls are TRBV10-3 and TRBJ1-2; D may be TRBD1 (5 bases). Trimming left V 3 bases short and J 2 bases short, with 10 bases between. Germline CDR1 and CDR2: ENHRY and SYGVKD. The CDR3 runs 14 residues. CDR3 region: CAISDRGTNYGYTF. The CDR3 bases are TGTGCCATCAGTGATCGGGGGACCAACTATGGCTACACCTTC.

The chain recombines TRBV19 with TRBJ1-2, with D possibly matching TRBD1 (5 bases). The CDR3 consists of 14 residues. Trimming shortened V by 3 bases and J by 6 bases, and 14 bases separated the two germline ends. The V gene's germline CDR1 is LNHDA and CDR2 SQIVND (reference sequence). The CDR3 here is CASSILRARDGYTF. The DNA for the CDR3 is TGTGCCAGTAGTATTCTGAGGGCCAGGGATGGCTACACCTTC.

This clonotype has just one count. This sequence joins TRBV5-1 and TRBJ2-7; a weak D match, TRBD1 (5 bases). Trimming shortened V by 0 bases and J by 3 bases, and 10 bases separated the two germline ends. This CDR3 has 14 residues. Germline lookup yields CDR1 SGHRS and CDR2 YFSETQ. CDR3: CASSLEGNGYEQYF. Written as DNA, the CDR3 is TGCGCCAGCAGCTTGGAGGGGAACGGCTACGAGCAGTACTTC.

This clonotype was detected a few times. This chain uses TRBV10-3 with TRBJ1-4; 7 positions match TRBD1. V shed 0 bases, J shed 7 bases, and the junction held 2 bases outside the gene matches. The CDR3 contains 14 residues. Germline loops: CDR1 ENHRY, CDR2 SYGVKD. The CDR3 sequence is CAISESPGGEKLFF. The CDR3, as DNA: TGTGCCATCAGTGAGTCTCCAGGGGGTGAAAAACTGTTTTTT.

The chain couples TRBV15 to TRBJ2-7; D unresolved. The CDR3 is made up of 13 amino acids. The germline V gene encodes CDR1 LNHNV and CDR2 YYDKDF (reference sequence). Trimming removed 0 bases at V and 3 bases at J, with 6 bases between. The CDR3 nucleotides read TGTGCCACCAGCAGAGATGTCGGCTACGAGCAGTACTTC. Amino acids: CATSRDVGYEQYF.

This chain joins TRBV7-9 and TRBJ1-4, with 10 bases lining up with TRBD1. The junction had 8 bases not matched to a gene; V was cut back by 5 bases and J by 8 bases. In germline, CDR1 is SEHNR, CDR2 FQNEAQ (reference sequence). The CDR3 extends over 15 amino acids. The CDR3 nucleotides are TGTGCCAGCAGCCCGACCGGGACAGGGGTGGAAAAACTGTTTTTT. Its translation is CASSPTGTGVEKLFF.